This TCR beta chain stems from a study of T cells of healthy individuals. This clonotype was counted only a few times. Using its own MiXCR run on the 5' RACE reads, TCRdb lists one record per CDR3 protein. The sample comprises nearly 100,000 distinct CDR3 sequences, 17% of which are singletons, and around 6.4% rests with the top ten. Trimming shortened V by 3 bases and J by 5 bases, and 7 bases separated the two germline ends. This CDR3 has 13 residues. This chain uses TRBV12-3 or TRBV12-4 with TRBJ2-2; D remains ambiguous. The receptor was derived from a human donor in good health. In nucleotides, the CDR3 is TGTGCCAGCAGTTTCAGTCCGACCGGGGAGCTGTTTTTT. Translation gives CASSFSPTGELFF.